This TCR beta chain was captured by sequencing in a study of control samples from healthy donors and cancer patients. This CDR3 is built from 15 residues. Trimming removed 0 bases from V and 2 bases from J, with 8 bases in between. The germline V gene encodes CDR1 ENHRY and CDR2 SYGVKD. Generated by immunoSEQ multiplex PCR, the TCRdb table keeps only in-frame clones and is missing some. The sample holds approximately 150,000 clones, more than 90% seen once. The chain combines TRBV10-3 with TRBJ1-3; D remains ambiguous. Sequenced: blood. This clonotype was sampled from a man in his thirties or forties in good health. The CDR3 sequence: CAISESGGTGNTIYF. The CDR3 region has the DNA TGTGCCATCAGTGAGTCGGGAGGAACTGGAAACACCATATATTTT.